Each of the 32 T cell receptor beta chains below was sequenced from the same sample in a study of CD8 T cells in ankylosing spondylitis (dated by TCRdb to the late 2010s). The investigation overall reported the following: Blood from ankylosing spondylitis patients appeared to be characterized by a TCR beta motif made up of under 10 highly homologous amino acid variants.

These receptors' targets are unknown. The library was generated by 5' RACE. Sequencing used an Illumina HiSeq 2500. TCRdb's own reprocessing of the public reads used fastp at Q25 and MiXCR and kept productive beta chains. Identical CDR3 protein sequences are pooled into one entry, listed with their most common genes and DNA. A total of over 450,000 distinct CDR3 sequences appear in this sample, about 13% of them only once. The top ten hold about 6.5% of the sample. Material for sequencing was blood, either unsorted or a sorted T cell fraction (not recorded which). The receptors shown here come from a male donor with ankylosing spondylitis.

This clonotype was seen only a few times. The chain links TRBV14 to TRBJ2-7; 8 bases align to TRBD2. The CDR3 sequence is 16 residues long. Germline trimming cut 0 bases from V and 4 bases from J; bases unmatched to any gene: 8. Germline-derived CDR1 and CDR2 are SGHDN and FVKESK. The CDR3 is CASSQDPLAERYEQYV. CDR3 nucleotide sequence: TGTGCCAGCAGCCAAGACCCACTAGCGGAGAGGTACGAGCAGTACGTC.

This clonotype was observed a few times. V usage is TRBV7-9 and J usage is TRBJ1-2, with unresolved D. V was pared by 1 base and J by 3 bases, with 9 bases between. CDR3 length equals 14 residues. Germline CDR1 reads SEHNR; CDR2 reads FQNEAQ (reference sequence). CDR3 protein: CASSLGGWYYGYTF. DNA of the CDR3: TGTGCCAGCAGCTTAGGGGGATGGTACTATGGCTACACCTTC.

This clonotype was seen a handful of times. The chain combines TRBV20-1 with TRBJ1-2; TRBD1 aligns across 7 bases. The ends lost 5 bases at V and 6 bases at J; junction bases unmatched: 9. This CDR3 comprises 13 residues. Looked up from germline, CDR1 is DFQATT and CDR2 is SNEGSKA (reference sequence). DNA for the CDR3: TGCAGTGCTTTCCAGACAGGGCTAAATGGCTACACCTTC. It encodes CSAFQTGLNGYTF.

This clonotype has ten or more counts. The chain is built from TRBV5-6 and TRBJ1-5; D not certain. Germline values: CDR1 SGHDT, CDR2 YYEEEE. V was trimmed by 3 bases and J by 8 bases, leaving 18 bases between them. CDR3 size: 15 residues. Here the CDR3 reads CASSSRYMGAKPQHF. DNA of the CDR3: TGTGCCAGCAGCTCAAGATACATGGGAGCCAAGCCCCAGCATTTT.

The chain has TRBV5-1 and TRBJ2-2; 8 bases map to TRBD2. V lost 0 bases, J lost 4 bases, and 5 bases stayed unmatched. CDR3 length: 16 residues. Looked up from germline, CDR1 is SGHRS and CDR2 is YFSETQ. The chain's CDR3 is CASSLAGGAGTGELFF. The DNA for the CDR3 is TGCGCCAGCAGCTTGGCCGGGGGGGCAGGCACCGGGGAGCTGTTTTTT.

The gene calls are TRBV5-6 and TRBJ2-6; possibly TRBD2 for D (6 bases). V was trimmed by 6 bases and J by 1 base, leaving 14 bases between them. Germline lookup yields CDR1 SGHDT and CDR2 YYEEEE. The CDR3 length is 16 residues. The CDR3 bases are TGTGCCAGCACCATATATAGCGGATCTGGGGCCAACGTCCTGACTTTC. It encodes CASTIYSGSGANVLTF.

This clonotype occurred a few times. The chain couples TRBV5-1 to TRBJ2-5; TRBD1 agrees at 7 bases. V lost 0 bases, J lost 0 bases, and 8 bases stayed unmatched. CDR1 is SGHRS and CDR2 is YFSETQ in the germline V gene. The CDR3 runs 17 residues. The CDR3 DNA follows: TGCGCCAGCAGCTTGGGTTTCTCAGGGGGTAACCAAGAGACCCAGTACTTC. This encodes CASSLGFSGGNQETQYF.

This clonotype was recorded at least ten times. The J gene is TRBJ2-1, the V gene TRBV27; no reliable D call. The V end lost 3 bases, the J end lost 1 base, and 10 bases lay between the germline ends. The CDR3 has 15 residues. Looked up from germline, CDR1 is MNHEY and CDR2 is SMNVEV (reference sequence). CDR3 sequence reads: CASSFMAASYNEQFF. The CDR3 DNA sequence: TGTGCCAGCAGTTTTATGGCAGCATCCTACAATGAGCAGTTCTTC.

The chain links TRBV9 to TRBJ2-6; no definite D call. The CDR3 is made up of 15 amino acids. Germline V gene sequence: CDR1 SGDLS, CDR2 YYNGEE. The V and J ends lost 0 bases and 4 bases respectively, with 8 bases between them. The CDR3 DNA reads TGTGCCAGCAGCGTAGAAAGGGTCGGGGCCAACGTCCTGACTTTC. It translates to CASSVERVGANVLTF.

The rearrangement links TRBV6-1 to TRBJ1-5, with no clear D. The CDR3 extends over 13 amino acids. V was trimmed by 8 bases and J by 7 bases, leaving 15 bases between them. CDR1 is MNHNS and CDR2 is SASEGT in the germline V gene. The CDR3 DNA reads TGTGCCAGCCTCGGCAGGTCTATGCAGCCCCAGCATTTT. Protein sequence: CASLGRSMQPQHF.

This clonotype showed up many times. The gene calls are TRBV5-1 and TRBJ2-3, with D possibly being TRBD2 (6 bases). CDR3 length: 15 residues. Germline loops: CDR1 SGHRS, CDR2 YFSETQ. V lost 2 bases and J 1 base, leaving 11 bases between the germline ends. The CDR3 region is CASSFGGVGTDTQYF. CDR3 nucleotide sequence: TGCGCCAGCAGCTTCGGGGGAGTGGGCACAGATACGCAGTATTTT.

V is TRBV7-2 and J is TRBJ2-1; D is unclear. This CDR3 contains 12 residues. Trimming removed 5 bases at V and 3 bases at J, with 5 bases between. The germline V gene encodes CDR1 SGHTA and CDR2 FQGNSA. CDR3 protein: CASSPIYNEQFF. In DNA form, the CDR3 reads TGTGCCAGCAGCCCAATCTACAATGAGCAGTTCTTC.

This clonotype was counted between two and nine times. The CDR3 DNA sequence: TGTGCCAGCAGCGCACAGGGGTTCACAGATACGCAGTATTTT. The encoded protein is CASSAQGFTDTQYF. This chain uses TRBV11-2 with TRBJ2-3; 7 bases are a match to TRBD1. The CDR3 contains 14 residues. Germline trimming cut 5 bases from V and 2 bases from J; bases unmatched to any gene: 4. Germline loops: CDR1 SGHAT, CDR2 FQNNGV.

This clonotype showed up just a few times. The genes are TRBV12-3 or TRBV12-4 and TRBJ1-1, with D possibly TRBD1 on 6 matching bases. This CDR3 region has 14 residues. V gave up 7 bases and J gave up 4 bases, with 16 bases separating them. As DNA, the CDR3 is TGTGCCAGCACCGGGACATTTAATGGCACTGAAGCTTTCTTT. Its protein product is CASTGTFNGTEAFF.

The chain is built from TRBV10-3 and TRBJ1-1; TRBD1 aligns across 9 bases. V shed 2 bases, J shed 1 base, and the junction held 5 bases outside the gene matches. CDR1 ENHRY and CDR2 SYGVKD come from the germline V gene. The CDR3 has 16 amino acids. For the CDR3, the DNA is TGTGCCATCAGTGAGGCAGGACAGGGGAAGAACACTGAAGCTTTCTTT. It codes for CAISEAGQGKNTEAFF.

The chain joins TRBV11-3 to TRBJ1-4; a weak D match, TRBD1 (5 bases). CDR1 SGHNT and CDR2 YENEEA come from the germline V gene. The CDR3 is 14 amino acids. V lost 5 bases, J lost 5 bases, and 12 bases lay in between. The CDR3 protein is CASSHGTQNEKLFF. CDR3 sequence (DNA): TGTGCCAGCAGCCACGGGACTCAGAATGAAAAACTGTTTTTT.

The rearrangement joins TRBV6-4 to TRBJ1-1, with D maybe TRBD1 (6 bases). The CDR3 loop spans 15 amino acids. Looked up from germline, CDR1 is MRHNA and CDR2 is SNTAGT. The germline V and J ends were trimmed by 6 bases and 0 bases, with 14 bases remaining between them. This CDR3 is CASSPLRGMNTEAFF. In nucleotides, the CDR3 is TGTGCCAGCAGCCCCTTGAGGGGGATGAACACTGAAGCTTTCTTT.

This clonotype has just a few counts. The chain is built from TRBV30 and TRBJ2-1; 8 positions agree with TRBD2. V lost 5 bases and J lost 12; bases outside the gene matches: 9. This CDR3 region has 12 residues. In germline, CDR1 is GTSNPN, CDR2 SVGIG (reference sequence). The CDR3 reads CAWVGTSSVQFF. The CDR3 nucleotides read TGTGCCTGGGTGGGGACTAGTTCGGTGCAGTTCTTC.

There are a few counts of this clonotype. This chain links TRBV27 with TRBJ1-4, with D perhaps matching TRBD1 (6 bases). Trimming left V 6 bases short and J 4 bases short, with 18 bases between. CDR3 size: 16 residues. Germline V gives CDR1 MNHEY, CDR2 SMNVEV (reference sequence). CDR3 in DNA: TGTGCCAGCAGACCCGCGGGGGGGGGCCGTAATGAAAAACTGTTTTTT. It codes for CASRPAGGGRNEKLFF.

The chain has TRBV24-1 and TRBJ2-5, with 11 bases identical to TRBD2. The CDR3 covers 19 residues. Trimming cost V 1 base and J 2 bases; bases outside gene matches: 11. Germline CDR1 and CDR2: KGHDR and SFDVKD. The CDR3 DNA is TGTGCCACCAGTGATTTTCAAGGGGCACTAGCGGGAGCACAAGAGACCCAGTACTTC. Residues: CATSDFQGALAGAQETQYF.

This clonotype was picked up a small number of times. V is TRBV3-1 and J is TRBJ2-7, with D perhaps TRBD2 (6 bases). The V gene's germline CDR1 is LGHDT and CDR2 YNNKEL (reference sequence). The CDR3 has 14 residues. CDR3 residues: CASSQVILAPIVHV. The CDR3 DNA sequence: TGTGCCAGCAGCCAAGTGATCCTAGCGCCGATCGTCCACGTC.

The chain combines TRBV14 with TRBJ1-2; D ambiguous. Per the germline V gene, CDR1 is SGHDN and CDR2 is FVKESK. Trimming removed 0 bases at V and 7 bases at J, with 15 bases between. This CDR3 comprises 15 residues. The CDR3, as DNA: TGTGCCAGCAGCCAAGATTCCCCGGGAGGTGGTGGCTACACCTTC. It specifies CASSQDSPGGGGYTF.

This clonotype was counted many times. The chain uses TRBV20-1 and TRBJ1-5, with D tentatively TRBD1 (6 bases). The germline V and J ends were trimmed by 6 bases and 1 base, with 10 bases remaining between them. Germline V lookup: CDR1 DFQATT, CDR2 SNEGSKA (reference sequence). The CDR3 extends over 13 amino acids. The CDR3 DNA reads as TGCAGTGCGCCAGGGGAGAGCAATCAGCCCCAGCATTTT. As protein: CSAPGESNQPQHF.

A single count supports this clonotype. The chain links TRBV10-1 to TRBJ1-1; D uncertain. CDR3 length: 14 amino acids. Germline V CDR1 and CDR2: WNHNN, SYGVQD (reference sequence). V gave up 10 bases and J gave up 1 base, with 16 bases separating them. CDR3 in amino acids: CATSLDSGNTEAFF. CDR3 nucleotide sequence: TGCGCCACCAGCTTGGACTCAGGGAACACTGAAGCTTTCTTT.

The chain employs TRBV20-1 and TRBJ1-5; TRBD1 agrees at 8 bases. Trimming cost V 2 bases and J 5 bases; bases outside gene matches: 8. The CDR3 totals 15 residues. The germline V gene encodes CDR1 DFQATT and CDR2 SNEGSKA (reference sequence). The CDR3 region is CSARSPDRGHQPQHF. Written as DNA, the CDR3 is TGCAGTGCTAGATCCCCCGACAGGGGCCATCAGCCCCAGCATTTT.

The table lists this clonotype with a few counts. This chain connects TRBV4-2 to TRBJ2-1; tentatively, D is TRBD1 or TRBD2 (5 bases each). The V end was cut by 0 bases, the J end by 8 bases, with 8 bases between. The germline V gene encodes CDR1 LGHNA and CDR2 YNFKEQ. The CDR3 has 13 amino acids. CDR3 amino acids: CASSQEQEDEQFF. The DNA for the CDR3 is TGTGCCAGCAGCCAAGAACAGGAGGATGAGCAGTTCTTC.

This clonotype was counted only a few times. The V call is TRBV5-1, the J call TRBJ1-2; maybe TRBD1 (6 bases). V was cut by 5 bases and J by 7 bases, with 15 bases left in between. Germline V lookup: CDR1 SGHRS, CDR2 YFSETQ. The CDR3 runs to 13 residues. CDR3 in amino acids: CASRYTGTSGYTF. CDR3 nucleotides: TGCGCCAGCAGGTATACAGGGACGAGTGGCTACACCTTC.

This clonotype was counted at least ten times. The chain links TRBV20-1 to TRBJ2-3; TRBD2 agrees at 11 bases. CDR3 length: 16 residues. V gave up 2 bases and J gave up 4 bases; unmatched junction bases: 8. CDR1 DFQATT and CDR2 SNEGSKA come from the germline V gene (reference sequence). The CDR3 DNA is TGCAGTGCTAGATTCCAGATACTAGCGGGAGCAGATACGCAGTATTTT. It is translated as CSARFQILAGADTQYF.

This clonotype has just a few counts. The V call is TRBV3-1, the J call TRBJ2-3; no clear D. This CDR3 is 15 amino acids long. The germline V gene has CDR1 LGHDT and CDR2 YNNKEL (reference sequence). Deletions cut 2 bases from V and 0 bases from J, with 9 bases between. CDR3 sequence (DNA): TGTGCCAGCAGCCAACCCCAAGAAAGCACAGATACGCAGTATTTT. Translating it yields CASSQPQESTDTQYF.

CDR3 sequence (DNA): TGTGCCAGCAGTTCCCCTTCCCTTGAGCAGTTCTTC. As protein: CASSSPSLEQFF. The rearrangement uses TRBV12-3 or TRBV12-4 and TRBJ2-1; D is ambiguous. The CDR3 length is 12 residues. V was cut by 4 bases and J by 9 bases, with 10 bases left in between.

This clonotype came up a few times. V and J are TRBV24-1 and TRBJ2-1, with a tentative D call TRBD1 (5 bases). Germline values: CDR1 KGHDR, CDR2 SFDVKD. The CDR3 sequence is 16 residues long. The V end lost 0 bases, the J end lost 7 bases, and 15 bases lay between the germline ends. This chain's CDR3 is CATSDLNRMGLNEQFF. The CDR3, as DNA: TGTGCCACCAGTGATTTGAACAGGATGGGATTGAATGAGCAGTTCTTC.

This chain uses TRBV20-1 with TRBJ2-4, with 11 bases that match TRBD1. CDR1 is DFQATT, CDR2 SNEGSKA, per germline (reference sequence). V dropped 5 bases and J dropped 8; count of bases not matched to a gene: 8. The CDR3 length is 14 residues. CDR3 region: CSACKRDRGDIQYF. DNA for the CDR3: TGCAGTGCTTGTAAAAGGGACAGGGGGGACATTCAGTACTTC.